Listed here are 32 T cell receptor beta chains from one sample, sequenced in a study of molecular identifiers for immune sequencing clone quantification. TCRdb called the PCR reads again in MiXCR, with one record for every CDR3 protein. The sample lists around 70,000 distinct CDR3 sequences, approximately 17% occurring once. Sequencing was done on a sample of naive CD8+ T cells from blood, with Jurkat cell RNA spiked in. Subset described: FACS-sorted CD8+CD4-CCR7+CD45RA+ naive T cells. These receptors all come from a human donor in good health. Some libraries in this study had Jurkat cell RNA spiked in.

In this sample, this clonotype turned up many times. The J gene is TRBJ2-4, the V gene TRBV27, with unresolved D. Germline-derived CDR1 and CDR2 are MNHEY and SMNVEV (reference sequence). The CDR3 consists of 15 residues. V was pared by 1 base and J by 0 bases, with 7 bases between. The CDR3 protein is CASSLLGLAKNIQYF. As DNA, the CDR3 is TGTGCCAGCAGTTTATTGGGTTTAGCCAAAAACATTCAGTACTTC.

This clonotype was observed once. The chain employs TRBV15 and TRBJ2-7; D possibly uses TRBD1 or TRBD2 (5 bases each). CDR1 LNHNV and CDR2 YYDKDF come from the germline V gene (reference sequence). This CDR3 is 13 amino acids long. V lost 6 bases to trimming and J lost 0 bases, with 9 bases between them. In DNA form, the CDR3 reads TGTGCCACCAGTCCCGGGACCTCCTACGAGCAGTACTTC. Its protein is CATSPGTSYEQYF.

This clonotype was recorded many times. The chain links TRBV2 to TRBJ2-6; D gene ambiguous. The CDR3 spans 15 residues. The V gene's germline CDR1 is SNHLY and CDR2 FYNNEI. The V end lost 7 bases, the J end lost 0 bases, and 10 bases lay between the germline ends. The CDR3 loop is CASIGIPSGANVLTF. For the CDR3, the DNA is TGTGCCAGCATTGGGATCCCCTCTGGGGCCAACGTCCTGACTTTC.

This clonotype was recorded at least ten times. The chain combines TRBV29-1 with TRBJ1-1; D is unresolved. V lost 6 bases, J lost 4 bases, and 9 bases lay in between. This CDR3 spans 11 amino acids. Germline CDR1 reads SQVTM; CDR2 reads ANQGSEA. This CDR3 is CSVAHGTEAFF. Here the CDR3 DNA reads TGCAGCGTCGCACATGGCACTGAAGCTTTCTTT.

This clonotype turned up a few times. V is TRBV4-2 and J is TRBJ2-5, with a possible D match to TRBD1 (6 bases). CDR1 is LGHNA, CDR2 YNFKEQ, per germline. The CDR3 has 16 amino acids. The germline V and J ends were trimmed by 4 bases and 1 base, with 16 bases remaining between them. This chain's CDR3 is CASSPAGQLSQETQYF. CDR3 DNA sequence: TGTGCCAGCAGCCCGGCAGGACAGCTGAGCCAAGAGACCCAGTACTTC.

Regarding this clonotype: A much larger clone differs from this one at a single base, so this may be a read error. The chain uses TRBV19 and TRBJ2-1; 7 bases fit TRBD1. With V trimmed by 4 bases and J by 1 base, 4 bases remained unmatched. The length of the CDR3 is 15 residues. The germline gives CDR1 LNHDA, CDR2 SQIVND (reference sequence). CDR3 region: CASSKGQRSYNEQFF. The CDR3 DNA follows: TGTGCCAGTAGTAAGGGACAGAGGTCCTACAATGAGCAGTTCTTC.

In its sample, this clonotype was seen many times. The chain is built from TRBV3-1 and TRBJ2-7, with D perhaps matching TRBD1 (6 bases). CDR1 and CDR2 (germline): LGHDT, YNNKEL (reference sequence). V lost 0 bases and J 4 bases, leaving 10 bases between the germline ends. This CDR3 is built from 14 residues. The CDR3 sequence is CASSQDPQGYEQYF. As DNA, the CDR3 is TGTGCCAGCAGCCAAGATCCCCAGGGGTACGAGCAGTACTTC.

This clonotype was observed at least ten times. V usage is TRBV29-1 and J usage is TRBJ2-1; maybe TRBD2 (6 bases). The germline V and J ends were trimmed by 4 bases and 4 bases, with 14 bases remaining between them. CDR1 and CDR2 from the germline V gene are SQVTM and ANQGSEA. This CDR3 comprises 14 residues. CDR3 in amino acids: CSVVGSEGYNEQFF. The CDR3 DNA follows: TGCAGCGTTGTCGGGAGTGAGGGGTACAATGAGCAGTTCTTC.

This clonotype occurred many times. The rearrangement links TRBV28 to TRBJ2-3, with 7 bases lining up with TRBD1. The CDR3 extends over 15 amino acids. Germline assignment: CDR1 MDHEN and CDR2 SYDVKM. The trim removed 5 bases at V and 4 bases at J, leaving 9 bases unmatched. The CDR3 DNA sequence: TGTGCCAGCAGTCTCCAGGGGACAGACGCAGATACGCAGTATTTT. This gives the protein CASSLQGTDADTQYF.

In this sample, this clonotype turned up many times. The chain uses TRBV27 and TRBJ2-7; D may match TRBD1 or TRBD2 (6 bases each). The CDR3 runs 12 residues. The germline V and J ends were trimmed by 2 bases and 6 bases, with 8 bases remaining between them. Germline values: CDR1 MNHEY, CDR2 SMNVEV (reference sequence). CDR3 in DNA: TGTGCCAGCAGTTTACCGGGGGCCGAGCAGTACTTC. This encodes CASSLPGAEQYF.

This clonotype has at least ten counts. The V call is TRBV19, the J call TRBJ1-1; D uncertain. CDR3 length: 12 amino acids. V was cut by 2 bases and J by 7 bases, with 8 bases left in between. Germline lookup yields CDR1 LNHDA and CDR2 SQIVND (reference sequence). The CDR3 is CASSILGNEAFF. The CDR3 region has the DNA TGTGCCAGTAGTATACTGGGGAATGAAGCTTTCTTT.

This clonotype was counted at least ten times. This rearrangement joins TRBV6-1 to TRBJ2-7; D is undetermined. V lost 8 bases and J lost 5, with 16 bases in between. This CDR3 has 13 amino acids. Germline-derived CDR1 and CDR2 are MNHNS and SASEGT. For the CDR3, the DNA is TGTGCCAGCTCCGATGGCAGCTTTCACGAGCAGTACTTC. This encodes CASSDGSFHEQYF.

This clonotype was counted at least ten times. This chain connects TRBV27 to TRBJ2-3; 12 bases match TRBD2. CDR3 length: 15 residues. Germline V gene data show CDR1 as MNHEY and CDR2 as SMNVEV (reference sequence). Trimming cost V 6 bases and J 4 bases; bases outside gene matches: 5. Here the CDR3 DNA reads TGTGCCAGCAGGAAGACTAGCGGGAGTGCAGATACGCAGTATTTT. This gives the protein CASRKTSGSADTQYF.

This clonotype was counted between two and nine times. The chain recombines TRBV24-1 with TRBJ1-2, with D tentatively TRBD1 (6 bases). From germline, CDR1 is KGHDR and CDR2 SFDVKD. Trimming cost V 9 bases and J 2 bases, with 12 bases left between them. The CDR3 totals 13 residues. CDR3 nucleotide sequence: TGTGCCACCTGGGACACTTCAAACTATGGCTACACCTTC. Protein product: CATWDTSNYGYTF.

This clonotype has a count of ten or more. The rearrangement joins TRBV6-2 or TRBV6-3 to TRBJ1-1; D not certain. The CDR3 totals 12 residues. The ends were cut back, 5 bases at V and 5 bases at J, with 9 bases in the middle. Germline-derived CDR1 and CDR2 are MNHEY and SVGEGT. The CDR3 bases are TGTGCCAGCAGTACGGGTGGGACTGAAGCTTTCTTT. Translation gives CASSTGGTEAFF.

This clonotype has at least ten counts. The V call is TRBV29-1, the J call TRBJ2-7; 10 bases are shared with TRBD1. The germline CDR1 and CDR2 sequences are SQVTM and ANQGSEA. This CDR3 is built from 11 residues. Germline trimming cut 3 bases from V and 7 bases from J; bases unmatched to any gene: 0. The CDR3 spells CSVEGQGEQYF. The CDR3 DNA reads TGCAGCGTTGAGGGACAGGGGGAGCAGTACTTC.

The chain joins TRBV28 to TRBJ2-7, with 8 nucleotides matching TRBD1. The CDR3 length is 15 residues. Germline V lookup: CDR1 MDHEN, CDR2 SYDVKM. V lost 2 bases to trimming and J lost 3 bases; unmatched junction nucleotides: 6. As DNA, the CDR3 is TGTGCCAGCAGTTTAGTTCAGGGGGCCCTCTACGAGCAGTACTTC. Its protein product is CASSLVQGALYEQYF.

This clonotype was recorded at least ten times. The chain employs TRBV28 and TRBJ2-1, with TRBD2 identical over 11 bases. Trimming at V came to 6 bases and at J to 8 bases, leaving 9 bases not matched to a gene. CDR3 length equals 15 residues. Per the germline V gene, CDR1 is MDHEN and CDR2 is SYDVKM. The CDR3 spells CASSQLAGARDEQFF. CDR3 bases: TGTGCCAGCAGCCAACTAGCGGGGGCCCGCGATGAGCAGTTCTTC.

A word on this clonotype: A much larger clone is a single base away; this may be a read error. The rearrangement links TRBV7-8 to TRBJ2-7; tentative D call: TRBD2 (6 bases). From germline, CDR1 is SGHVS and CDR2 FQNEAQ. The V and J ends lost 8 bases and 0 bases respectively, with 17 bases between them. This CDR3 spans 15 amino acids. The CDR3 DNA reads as TGTGCCAGCGGCCTAAGCGGGTGGCCCTCCTACGAGCAGTACTTC. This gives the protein CASGLSGWPSYEQYF.

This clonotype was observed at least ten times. This CDR3 reads CASSQVGTSGLYEQFF. The CDR3 DNA is TGTGCCAGCAGCCAAGTTGGGACTAGCGGGTTGTATGAGCAGTTCTTC. The chain is built from TRBV4-2 and TRBJ2-1, with 12 nucleotides matching TRBD2. The CDR3 contains 16 residues. Germline trimming cut 1 base from V and 8 bases from J; bases unmatched to any gene: 6. Germline lookup yields CDR1 LGHNA and CDR2 YNFKEQ.

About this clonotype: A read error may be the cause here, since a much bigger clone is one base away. The DNA of the CDR3 is TGCAGTGTGGCCTCACCCCTAAATCCCCTATCCTACGAGCAGTACTTC. Its protein product is CSVASPLNPLSYEQYF. The chain joins TRBV20-1 to TRBJ2-7; D is unclear. The germline CDR1 and CDR2 sequences are DFQATT and SNEGSKA (reference sequence). Trimming took 7 bases from V and 1 from J, leaving 23 bases between them. The CDR3 has 16 residues.

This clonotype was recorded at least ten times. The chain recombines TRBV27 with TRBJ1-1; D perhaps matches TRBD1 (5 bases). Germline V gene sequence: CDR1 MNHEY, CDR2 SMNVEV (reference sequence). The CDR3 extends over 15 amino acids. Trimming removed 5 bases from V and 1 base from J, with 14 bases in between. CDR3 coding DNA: TGTGCCAGCAGTGGTCGGGGCGTCCCGAACACTGAAGCTTTCTTT. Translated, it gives CASSGRGVPNTEAFF.

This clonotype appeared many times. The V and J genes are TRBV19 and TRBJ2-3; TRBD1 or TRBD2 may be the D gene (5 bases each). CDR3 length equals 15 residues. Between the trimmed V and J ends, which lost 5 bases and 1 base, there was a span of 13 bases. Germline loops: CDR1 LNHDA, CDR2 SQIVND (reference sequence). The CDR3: CASSFGTYGTDTQYF. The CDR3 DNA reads TGTGCCAGTAGTTTCGGGACGTATGGCACAGATACGCAGTATTTT.

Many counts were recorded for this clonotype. The DNA of the CDR3 is TGTGCCAGCAGTTTCTCACCAGGGTATAATTCACCCCTCCACTTT. Translation gives CASSFSPGYNSPLHF. The chain employs TRBV28 and TRBJ1-6; D perhaps matches TRBD1 (5 bases). Trimming took off 3 bases at V and 4 bases at J, with 10 bases between the two ends. Germline V gene lookup returns CDR1 MDHEN and CDR2 SYDVKM. The CDR3 covers 15 residues.

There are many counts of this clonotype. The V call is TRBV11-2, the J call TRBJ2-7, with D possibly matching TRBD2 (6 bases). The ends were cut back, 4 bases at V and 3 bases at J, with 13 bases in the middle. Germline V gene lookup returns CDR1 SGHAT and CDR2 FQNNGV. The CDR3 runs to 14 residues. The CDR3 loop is CASSSGSEGYEQYF. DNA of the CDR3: TGTGCCAGCAGCTCCGGCTCGGAGGGCTACGAGCAGTACTTC.

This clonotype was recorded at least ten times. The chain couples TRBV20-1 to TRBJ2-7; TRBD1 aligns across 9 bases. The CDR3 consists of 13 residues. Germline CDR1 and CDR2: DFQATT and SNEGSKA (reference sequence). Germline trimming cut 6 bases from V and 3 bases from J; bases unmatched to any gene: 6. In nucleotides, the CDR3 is TGCAGTGCACGACAGGGGGGAGGCTACGAGCAGTACTTC. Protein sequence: CSARQGGGYEQYF.

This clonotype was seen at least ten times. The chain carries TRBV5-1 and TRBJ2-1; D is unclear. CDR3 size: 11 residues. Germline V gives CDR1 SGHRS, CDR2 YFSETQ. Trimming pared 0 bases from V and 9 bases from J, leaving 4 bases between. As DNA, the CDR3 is TGCGCCAGCAGCTTGGCCGCTGAGCAGTTCTTC. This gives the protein CASSLAAEQFF.

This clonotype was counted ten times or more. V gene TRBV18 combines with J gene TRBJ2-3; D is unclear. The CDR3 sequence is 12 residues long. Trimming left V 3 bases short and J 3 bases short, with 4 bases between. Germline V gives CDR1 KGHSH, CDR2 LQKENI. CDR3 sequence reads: CASSPQTDTQYF. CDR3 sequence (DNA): TGTGCCAGCTCACCCCAGACAGATACGCAGTATTTT.

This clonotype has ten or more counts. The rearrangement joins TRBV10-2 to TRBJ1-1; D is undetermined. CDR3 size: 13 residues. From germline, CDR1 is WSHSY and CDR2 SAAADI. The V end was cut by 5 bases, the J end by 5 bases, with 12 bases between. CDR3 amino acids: CASSTGIGTEAFF. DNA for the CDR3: TGCGCCAGCAGTACCGGAATCGGGACTGAAGCTTTCTTT.

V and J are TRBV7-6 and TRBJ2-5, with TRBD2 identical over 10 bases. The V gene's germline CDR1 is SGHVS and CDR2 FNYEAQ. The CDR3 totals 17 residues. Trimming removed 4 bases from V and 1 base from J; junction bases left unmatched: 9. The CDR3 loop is CASSWTSGGFFQETQYF. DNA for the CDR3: TGTGCCAGCAGCTGGACTAGCGGAGGGTTCTTCCAAGAGACCCAGTACTTC.

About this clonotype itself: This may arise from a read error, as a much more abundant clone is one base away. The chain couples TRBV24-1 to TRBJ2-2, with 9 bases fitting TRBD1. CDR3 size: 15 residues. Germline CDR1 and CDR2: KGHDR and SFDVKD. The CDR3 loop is CAISDRTGVSGELFF. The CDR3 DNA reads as TGTGCCATCAGTGATCGGACAGGGGTCTCCGGGGAGCTGTTTTTT.

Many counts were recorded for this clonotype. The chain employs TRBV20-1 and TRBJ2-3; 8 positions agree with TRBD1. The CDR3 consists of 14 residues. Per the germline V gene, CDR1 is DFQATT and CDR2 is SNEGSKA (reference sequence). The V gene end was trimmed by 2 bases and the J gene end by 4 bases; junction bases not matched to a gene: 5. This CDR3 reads CSARYRGIADTQYF. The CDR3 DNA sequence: TGCAGTGCTAGATACAGGGGGATCGCAGATACGCAGTATTTT.